One and the same sample provided the 10 T cell receptor beta chains below, sequenced in a study of resident and recirculating memory T cells in vitiligo. Generated by immunoSEQ multiplex PCR, the TCRdb table keeps only in-frame clones and is missing some. The sample comprises 70,000 or so clones, roughly nine tenths of which are singletons, and less than 5% rests with the top ten. The sample was blood. Source of these receptors: a male donor with vitiligo.

The DNA of the CDR3 is TGTGCCAGCAGTCTAATCCAGGGCACTGAAGCTTTCTTT. Translated, it gives CASSLIQGTEAFF. The chain carries TRBV28 and TRBJ1-1; D might be TRBD1 (5 bases). From germline, CDR1 is MDHEN and CDR2 SYDVKM. V shed 5 bases and J shed 4 bases, with 11 bases lying between them. This CDR3 contains 13 residues.

The chain employs TRBV19 and TRBJ1-1, with a weak D call TRBD1 (6 bases). Trimming removed 5 bases at V and 3 bases at J, with 31 bases between. The CDR3 length is 20 residues. The germline gives CDR1 LNHDA, CDR2 SQIVND (reference sequence). This CDR3 is CASSPDSRYATGGRDTEAFF. DNA for the CDR3: TGTGCCAGTAGTCCCGATAGCCGTTACGCCACCGGGGGGCGGGACACTGAAGCTTTCTTT.

The gene calls are TRBV18 and TRBJ1-6; TRBD1 agrees at 7 bases. Germline V gene data show CDR1 as KGHSH and CDR2 as LQKENI. With V trimmed by 2 bases and J by 8 bases, 3 bases remained unmatched. There are 14 residues in the CDR3. CDR3 protein: CASSPWDSDSPLHF. For the CDR3, the DNA is TGTGCCAGCTCACCATGGGACAGCGATTCACCCCTCCACTTT.

The chain joins TRBV7-9 to TRBJ1-4; 7 bases agree with TRBD1. CDR1 and CDR2 from the germline V gene are SEHNR and FQNEAQ (reference sequence). There are 15 residues in the CDR3. Trimming cost V 6 bases and J 4 bases; bases outside gene matches: 8. CDR3 protein: CASRSGTAVNEKLFF. CDR3 in DNA: TGTGCCAGCAGGTCCGGGACAGCCGTTAATGAAAAACTGTTTTTT.

The chain carries TRBV5-8 and TRBJ2-7; TRBD2 might be the D (5 bases). Germline V gives CDR1 SGHTS, CDR2 YDEGEE. Trimming took 2 bases from V and 2 from J, leaving 11 bases between them. The CDR3 runs 14 residues. DNA of the CDR3: TGTGCCAGCAGCTTACTCGGGGTCACCTACGAGCAGTACTTC. It encodes CASSLLGVTYEQYF. Complete variable domain (other parts from reference TRBV5-8 and TRBJ2-7): EAGVTQSPTHLIKTRGQQATLRCSPISGHTSVYWYQQALGLGLQFLLWYDEGEERNRGNFPPRFSGRQFPNYSSELNVNALELEDSALYLCASSLLGVTYEQYFGPGTRLTVT.

This chain connects TRBV5-1 to TRBJ1-1; the D gene is possibly TRBD1 (6 bases). The CDR3 runs to 16 residues. V lost 0 bases, J lost 1 base, and 13 bases lay in between. CDR1 is SGHRS, CDR2 YFSETQ, per germline. CDR3 in amino acids: CASSLGGGRPNTEAFF. CDR3 nucleotide sequence: TGCGCCAGCAGCTTGGGGGGGGGCAGGCCGAACACTGAAGCTTTCTTT.

The chain joins TRBV5-6 to TRBJ1-2; 7 nucleotides line up with TRBD1. J gave up 4 bases and V 4 bases, and 10 bases lay outside the gene matches. The germline V gene encodes CDR1 SGHDT and CDR2 YYEEEE. The CDR3 consists of 15 residues. CDR3 sequence reads: CASSLIEGGFYGYTF. Here the CDR3 DNA reads TGTGCCAGCAGCCTAATTGAAGGGGGCTTCTATGGCTACACCTTC. The whole variable domain, remainder taken from reference TRBV5-6 and TRBJ1-2, is DAGVTQSPTHLIKTRGQQVTLRCSPKSGHDTVSWYQQALGQGPQFIFQYYEEEERQRGNFPDRFSGHQFPNYSSELNVNALLLGDSALYLCASSLIEGGFYGYTFGSGTRLTVV.

V is TRBV29-1 and J is TRBJ1-4; possibly TRBD1 for D (6 bases). This CDR3 spans 12 amino acids. The ends were cut back, 7 bases at V and 5 bases at J, with 11 bases in the middle. Germline CDR1 and CDR2: SQVTM and ANQGSEA. The CDR3: CSARTVNEKLFF. For the CDR3, the DNA is TGCAGCGCCAGGACAGTGAATGAAAAACTGTTTTTT.

CDR3 region: CASSYGIGAEAFF. The CDR3 DNA is TGTGCCAGCAGTTACGGGATAGGGGCTGAAGCTTTCTTT. J is TRBJ1-1 and V is TRBV6-5, with D perhaps TRBD1 (5 bases). With 2 bases removed from V and 6 bases from J, the gap between germline ends came to 10 bases. Germline CDR1 and CDR2: MNHEY and SVGAGI. CDR3 length: 13 amino acids.

The V gene is TRBV27, the J gene TRBJ1-6, with 9 nucleotides matching TRBD1. The junction had 12 bases not matched to a gene; V was cut back by 3 bases and J by 9 bases. Per germline, CDR1 MNHEY and CDR2 SMNVEV (reference sequence). The CDR3 runs 17 residues. The CDR3 is CASSFQRGQGSTSPLHF. CDR3 nucleotides: TGTGCCAGCAGTTTCCAGCGGGGACAGGGTTCTACTTCACCCCTCCACTTT.